These T cell receptor beta chains were read from a single sample in a study of T-cell memory formation after mild COVID-19. TCRdb used MiXCR to reprocess the 5' RACE reads, holding one entry per CDR3 protein. The table has some 190,000 distinct CDR3 sequences, under 20% seen once. Sequences were obtained from PBMCs or a T cell subset sorted from them (not recorded which). These receptors originate from an adult woman who had mild COVID-19 (a few samples of this study predate the infection). Cell type and time point are not known. CDR3s include the opening cysteine and the closing phenylalanine or tryptophan. The D gene is left open where the match is weak. Some rows have no size entry. The others give once, few or many, or a class for an expanded clone.

CDR3nt	CDR3aa	d_gene	j_gene	abundance	v_gene
TGCGCCAGCAGCCAAGATCGGTTAACGGGAGGAAGCACAGATACGCAGTATTTT	CASSQDRLTGGSTDTQYF	TRBD2	TRBJ2-3	many	TRBV4-1
TGTGCCTGGAGACTTTCGGGACAGGGAACCTACGAGCAGTACTTC	CAWRLSGQGTYEQYF	TRBD1	TRBJ2-7	.	TRBV30
TGTGCCAGCAGCTTAAGCCGAAACTCCTACAATGAGCAGTTCTTC	CASSLSRNSYNEQFF	.	TRBJ2-1	many	TRBV7-9
TGTGCCAGCACTAGACTAGTCGCCCTAGCTGAGCAGTTCTTC	CASTRLVALAEQFF	.	TRBJ2-1	.	TRBV7-2
TGTGCCAGCAGTATCGTGGGCGGTGGCGAGCAGTACTTC	CASSIVGGGEQYF	.	TRBJ2-7	.	TRBV25-1
TGTGCCAGCTCACCTAAGACAGGGACTGAAGCTTTCTTT	CASSPKTGTEAFF	TRBD1	TRBJ1-1	.	TRBV18
TGTGCCATCAGGGGGACTAGCGAGTCAGAGACCCAGTACTTC	CAIRGTSESETQYF	TRBD2	TRBJ2-5	.	TRBV10-3
TGTGCCACCAGCAGAGATGTTCAGCCCCAGCATTTT	CATSRDVQPQHF	.	TRBJ1-5	.	TRBV15
TGTGCCAGCAGCCTCCAGGGAGGGGGCAATCAGCCCCAGCATTTT	CASSLQGGGNQPQHF	.	TRBJ1-5	.	TRBV12-3/TRBV12-4
TGTGCCAGTAGCGAGTCGGGGTACACAGATACGCAGTATTTT	CASSESGYTDTQYF	.	TRBJ2-3	few	TRBV7-2
TGTGCCAGCAGCCAAGATTCTGGTATGGGAACCAAAAACATTCAGTACTTC	CASSQDSGMGTKNIQYF	.	TRBJ2-4	.	TRBV14
TGTGCCATCAGTGTTCCCGGTAGCTCCTACGAGCAGTACTTC	CAISVPGSSYEQYF	.	TRBJ2-7	.	TRBV10-3
TGCAGCGTTATACAAGACTCAAGCACAGATACGCAGTATTTT	CSVIQDSSTDTQYF	.	TRBJ2-3	.	TRBV29-1
TGCGCCAGCAGCCTGGCCCCGCGAAAAGGCTACACCTTC	CASSLAPRKGYTF	.	TRBJ1-2	.	TRBV5-1
TGCAGTGCTAGAGAAGGGCGGGCGCAGTTCTTC	CSAREGRAQFF	.	TRBJ2-1	.	TRBV20-1
TGTGCCAGCAGCGTAGATGGGGACACCGGGGAGCTGTTTTTT	CASSVDGDTGELFF	.	TRBJ2-2	.	TRBV9
TGCGCCAGCAGCTTAGGGACTAGCGGGAATTACAATGAGCAGTTCTTC	CASSLGTSGNYNEQFF	TRBD2	TRBJ2-1	few	TRBV5-1
TGTGCCAGCAGCCACGGTAGCGGGGGGGGGACCTTCACAGATACGCAGTATTTT	CASSHGSGGGTFTDTQYF	TRBD2	TRBJ2-3	.	TRBV3-1
TGTGCCAGCAGCCGCTGGGAGGGCAAATACAATGAGCAGTTCTTC	CASSRWEGKYNEQFF	TRBD2	TRBJ2-1	few	TRBV11-2
TGTGCCAGCAGTTACCAACGGAAGCCGAACACTGAAGCTTTCTTT	CASSYQRKPNTEAFF	.	TRBJ1-1	.	TRBV6-5
TGTGCCAGCAGCGTAGGCGGAATGCTAGCCAAAAACATTCAGTACTTC	CASSVGGMLAKNIQYF	.	TRBJ2-4	.	TRBV9
TGTGCCAGCAGCCCCCCGGGGATCAATGAGCAGTTCTTC	CASSPPGINEQFF	.	TRBJ2-1	.	TRBV7-9
TGTGCCAGCAGCTTAGGCGTCCAGAAGGCTTTCTTT	CASSLGVQKAFF	.	TRBJ1-1	.	TRBV7-9
TGTGCCATCAGTGAGTTCCTAGAGACCCAGTACTTC	CAISEFLETQYF	.	TRBJ2-5	.	TRBV10-3
TGTGCCTGGAGTCGGGATCGGGGCACTGAAGCTTTCTTT	CAWSRDRGTEAFF	.	TRBJ1-1	many	TRBV30
TGTGCCAGTACATCGAGCGGGGGAACCGGGGAGCTGTTTTTT	CASTSSGGTGELFF	TRBD2	TRBJ2-2	.	TRBV12-3/TRBV12-4
TGTGCCAGCAGCCCCGGGACAGGGGTCAACAATGAGCAGTTCTTC	CASSPGTGVNNEQFF	TRBD1	TRBJ2-1	.	TRBV7-8
TGTGCCAGCAGCGTAGCCCCCTGGACTTCGAATGGCTACACCTTC	CASSVAPWTSNGYTF	.	TRBJ1-2	few	TRBV9
TGTGCCAGCAGCCCCCTCGGGAAGAACACTGAAGCTTTCTTT	CASSPLGKNTEAFF	.	TRBJ1-1	few	TRBV11-2
TGTGCCAGCTCTCCGGGCCGCGCTGAAGCTTTCTTT	CASSPGRAEAFF	.	TRBJ1-1	.	TRBV18
TGTGCCAGCTCACCAAATCGGAGGGAGACCCAGTACTTC	CASSPNRRETQYF	.	TRBJ2-5	.	TRBV18
TGTGCCAGCAGCCAAGGAGTGAACCCGAATGAGCAGTTCTTC	CASSQGVNPNEQFF	.	TRBJ2-1	.	TRBV3-1
TGTGCCAGCAGTTTGTCCCCTTTTACAGATACGCAGTATTTT	CASSLSPFTDTQYF	.	TRBJ2-3	.	TRBV12-3/TRBV12-4
TGTGCCAGCAGCCCCCTAGCGGGAGGAAACAATGAGCAGTTCTTC	CASSPLAGGNNEQFF	TRBD2	TRBJ2-1	few	TRBV5-4
TGTGCCATCAGTGTGGACAGGGGTAACTATGGCTACACCTTC	CAISVDRGNYGYTF	TRBD1	TRBJ1-2	.	TRBV10-3
TGCAGTGCCGTGGGACTAGATGAAGAGACCCAGTACTTC	CSAVGLDEETQYF	TRBD2	TRBJ2-5	few	TRBV20-1
TGCAGTGCTAGAGAGCCGGGACACTTCACCGGGGAGCTGTTTTTT	CSAREPGHFTGELFF	.	TRBJ2-2	.	TRBV20-1
TGTGCCAGCAGCCCTTACGATTGGGGCGAGCAGTACTTC	CASSPYDWGEQYF	.	TRBJ2-7	few	TRBV27
TGTGCCACCAGCAGAGACCGCGGGACAGGGCATGGCTACACCTTC	CATSRDRGTGHGYTF	TRBD1	TRBJ1-2	few	TRBV15
TGTGCCAGCAGCTTAGAGGTGAACACCGGGGAGCTGTTTTTT	CASSLEVNTGELFF	.	TRBJ2-2	few	TRBV7-9
TGTGCCACCAGTGACCCCCGGGGTGGTAATGAGCAGTACTTC	CATSDPRGGNEQYF	.	TRBJ2-7	.	TRBV24-1
TGTGCCAGCAGCGCTAGCGGGAGGTATGAGCAGTTCTTC	CASSASGRYEQFF	TRBD2	TRBJ2-1	many	TRBV7-2
TGTGCCAGCAGCTTAAGAGGGCCGGGGGCTGAAGCTTTCTTT	CASSLRGPGAEAFF	.	TRBJ1-1	.	TRBV7-9
TGTGCCAGCAGCCCGGTTTCGGGGAGGAACACTGAAGCTTTCTTT	CASSPVSGRNTEAFF	.	TRBJ1-1	few	TRBV5-4
TGTGCCACCAGTGATTTTACGGGGAGGTACCACAATGAGCAGTTCTTC	CATSDFTGRYHNEQFF	.	TRBJ2-1	.	TRBV24-1
TGTGCCAGCAGCCGACTACGGGGGGTAAGAGATACGCAGTATTTT	CASSRLRGVRDTQYF	TRBD2	TRBJ2-3	.	TRBV5-6
TGTGCCACCAGAGAGGGACAGTGGACTGAAGCTTTCTTT	CATREGQWTEAFF	TRBD1	TRBJ1-1	.	TRBV24-1
TGTGCCAGCAGCAGTTCTGGGACAGATCGGAGGGGCTACACCTTC	CASSSSGTDRRGYTF	TRBD1	TRBJ1-2	many	TRBV7-9
TGTGCCAGCAGGATTGACCAGTCCTACAATGAGCAGTTCTTC	CASRIDQSYNEQFF	.	TRBJ2-1	many	TRBV12-3/TRBV12-4
TGTGCCAGCAGTGGCCCAGGGGGCTCCGGGGCCAACGTCCTGACTTTC	CASSGPGGSGANVLTF	TRBD1	TRBJ2-6	few	TRBV6-5
TGTGCCAGCAGCGCAGGTGGAGGGCTAGAGTCACCCCTCCACTTT	CASSAGGGLESPLHF	.	TRBJ1-6	.	TRBV9
TGCAGTGCTAGTAAAGGAGTCCCTTATGGCTACACCTTC	CSASKGVPYGYTF	.	TRBJ1-2	.	TRBV20-1
TGTGCCAGCAGCTTCGGACTAGCCAATGAGCAGTTCTTC	CASSFGLANEQFF	TRBD2	TRBJ2-1	few	TRBV11-3
TGTGCCAGCAGAACGGGACAGTCCTACGAGCAGTACTTC	CASRTGQSYEQYF	TRBD1	TRBJ2-7	few	TRBV28
TGCGCCAGCAGCTCCGGTTCCTTGGTGGAAGGCGAGCAGTACTTC	CASSSGSLVEGEQYF	.	TRBJ2-7	few	TRBV5-1
TGTGCCAGCAGTCCCCAATCAGGGGGAAACACCATATATTTT	CASSPQSGGNTIYF	.	TRBJ1-3	.	TRBV6-5
TGTGCCAGCAGCTTAGATCATGGCAGGGTCGATGAAAAACTGTTTTTT	CASSLDHGRVDEKLFF	.	TRBJ1-4	few	TRBV7-2
TGCAGTGCTCCCCCGGGGTCGGACACCTACAATGAGCAGTTCTTC	CSAPPGSDTYNEQFF	.	TRBJ2-1	.	TRBV20-1
TGCGCCAGCAGCTTGGAATCCTCCTACAATGAGCAGTTCTTC	CASSLESSYNEQFF	.	TRBJ2-1	.	TRBV5-1